The 2 T cell receptor beta chains below all came from one sample that was sequenced in a study of early T cells in non-severe SARS-CoV-2 infection (dated by TCRdb to the early 2020s). The library was built by means of 5' RACE. Sequenced using a NextSeq 500. TCRdb passed the public sequencing reads through fastp at Q25 and MiXCR, retaining productive beta sequences. For every CDR3 protein sequence, its rows merge into one entry that carries the most common genes and DNA. The sample has tens of thousands of distinct CDR3 sequences on record, 8% to 11% of them singletons. 6.5% of the sample lies in the top ten. The sequenced sample was whole blood. Receptors originate from an adult who was a healthcare worker with PCR-confirmed SARS-CoV-2 infection or an uninfected control (not recorded which).

The genes are TRBV2 and TRBJ1-1, with unresolved D. The V end lost 3 bases, the J end lost 7 bases, and 6 bases lay between the germline ends. From germline, CDR1 is SNHLY and CDR2 FYNNEI. The CDR3 covers 11 residues. CDR3 nucleotides: TGTGCCAGCAGTGACAGACGTGAAGCTTTCTTT. Protein sequence: CASSDRREAFF. Based on the CDR3 plus reference TRBV2 and TRBJ1-1, the full variable domain is EPEVTQTPSHQVTQMGQEVILRCVPISNHLYFYWYRQILGQKVEFLVSFYNNEISEKSEIFDDQFSVERPDGSNFTLKIRSTKLEDSAMYFCASSDRREAFFGQGTRLTVV.

The V call is TRBV12-3 or TRBV12-4, the J call TRBJ2-3; 13 bases agree with TRBD2. V was clipped by 1 base and J by 5 bases; unmatched bases: 3. CDR3 length: 16 amino acids. CDR3 coding DNA: TGTGCCAGCAGTTTAGGACTAGCGGGAGGTGGAGATACGCAGTATTTT. Translating gives CASSLGLAGGGDTQYF.